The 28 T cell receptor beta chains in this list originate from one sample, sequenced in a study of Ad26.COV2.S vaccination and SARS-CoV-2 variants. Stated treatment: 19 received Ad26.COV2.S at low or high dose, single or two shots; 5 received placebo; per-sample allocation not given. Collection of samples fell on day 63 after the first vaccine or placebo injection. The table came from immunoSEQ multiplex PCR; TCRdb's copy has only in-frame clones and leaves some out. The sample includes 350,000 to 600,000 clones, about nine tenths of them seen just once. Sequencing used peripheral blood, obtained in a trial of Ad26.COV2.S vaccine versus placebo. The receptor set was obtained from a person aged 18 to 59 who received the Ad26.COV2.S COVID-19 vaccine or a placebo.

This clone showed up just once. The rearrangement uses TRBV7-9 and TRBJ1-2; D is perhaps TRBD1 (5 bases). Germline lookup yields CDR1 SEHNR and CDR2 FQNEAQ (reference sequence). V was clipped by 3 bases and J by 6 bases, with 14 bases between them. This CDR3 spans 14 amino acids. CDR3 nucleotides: TGTGCCAGCAGCTTCGGGCAACCGGGGGATGGCTACACCTTC. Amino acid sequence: CASSFGQPGDGYTF. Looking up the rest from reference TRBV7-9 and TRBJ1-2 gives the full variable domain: DTGVSQNPRHKITKRGQNVTFRCDPISEHNRLYWYRQTLGQGPEFLTYFQNEAQLEKSRLLSDRFSAERPKGSFSTLEIQRTEQGDSAMYLCASSFGQPGDGYTFGSGTRLTVV.

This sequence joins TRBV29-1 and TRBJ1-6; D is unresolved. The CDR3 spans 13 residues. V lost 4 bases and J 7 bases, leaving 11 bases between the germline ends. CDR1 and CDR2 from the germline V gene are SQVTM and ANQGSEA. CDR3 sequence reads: CSVGYGGNSPLHF. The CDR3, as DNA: TGCAGCGTTGGGTACGGAGGAAATTCACCCCTCCACTTT.

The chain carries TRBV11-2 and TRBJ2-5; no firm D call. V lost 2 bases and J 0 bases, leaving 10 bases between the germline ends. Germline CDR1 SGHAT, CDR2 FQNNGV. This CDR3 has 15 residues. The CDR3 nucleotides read TGTGCCAGCAGCTTACGATGGGGAAACCAAGAGACCCAGTACTTC. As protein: CASSLRWGNQETQYF.

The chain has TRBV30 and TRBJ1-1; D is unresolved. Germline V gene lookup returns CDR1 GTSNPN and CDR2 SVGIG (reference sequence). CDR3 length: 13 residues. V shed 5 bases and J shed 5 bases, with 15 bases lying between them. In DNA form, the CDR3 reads TGTGCCTGGTTGTCCTTGTCTGGGACTGAAGCTTTCTTT. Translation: CAWLSLSGTEAFF.

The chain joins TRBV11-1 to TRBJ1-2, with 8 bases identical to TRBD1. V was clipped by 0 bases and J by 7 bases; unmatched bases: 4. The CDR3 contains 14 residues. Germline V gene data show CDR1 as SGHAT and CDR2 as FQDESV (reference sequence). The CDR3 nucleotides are TGTGCCAGCAGCTTAGCAAGGGACAGGCGTGGCTACACCTTC. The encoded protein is CASSLARDRRGYTF.

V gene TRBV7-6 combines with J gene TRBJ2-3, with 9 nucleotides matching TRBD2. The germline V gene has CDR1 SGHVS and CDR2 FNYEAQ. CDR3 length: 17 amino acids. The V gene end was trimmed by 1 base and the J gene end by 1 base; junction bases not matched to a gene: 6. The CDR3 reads CASSLESSSGGTDTQYF. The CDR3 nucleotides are TGTGCCAGCAGCTTAGAAAGTTCTAGCGGGGGCACAGATACGCAGTATTTT. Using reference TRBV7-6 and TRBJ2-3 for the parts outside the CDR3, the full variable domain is GAGVSQSPRYKVTKRGQDVALRCDPISGHVSLYWYRQALGQGPEFLTYFNYEAQQDKSGLPNDRFSAERPEGSISTLTIQRTEQRDSAMYRCASSLESSSGGTDTQYFGPGTRLTVL.

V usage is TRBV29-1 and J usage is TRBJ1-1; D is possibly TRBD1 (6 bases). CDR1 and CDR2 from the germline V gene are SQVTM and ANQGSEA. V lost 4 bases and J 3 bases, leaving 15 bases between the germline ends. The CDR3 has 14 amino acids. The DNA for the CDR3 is TGCAGCGTTGTATACTGGGGGCCCCACACTGAAGCTTTCTTT. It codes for CSVVYWGPHTEAFF.

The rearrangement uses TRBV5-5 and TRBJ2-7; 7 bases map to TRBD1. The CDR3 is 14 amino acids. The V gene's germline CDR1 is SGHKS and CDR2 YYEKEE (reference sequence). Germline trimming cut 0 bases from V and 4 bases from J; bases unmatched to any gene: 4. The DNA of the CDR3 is TGTGCCAGCAGCTTGGGACAGGGAGTGTACGAGCAGTACTTC. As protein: CASSLGQGVYEQYF. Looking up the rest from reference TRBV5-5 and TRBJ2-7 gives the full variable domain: DAGVTQSPTHLIKTRGQQVTLRCSPISGHKSVSWYQQVLGQGPQFIFQYYEKEERGRGNFPDRFSARQFPNYSSELNVNALLLGDSALYLCASSLGQGVYEQYFGPGTRLTVT.

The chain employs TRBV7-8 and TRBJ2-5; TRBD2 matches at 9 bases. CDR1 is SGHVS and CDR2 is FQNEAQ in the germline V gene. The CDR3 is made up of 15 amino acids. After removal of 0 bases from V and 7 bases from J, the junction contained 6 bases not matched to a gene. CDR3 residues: CASSLALRGGLTQYF. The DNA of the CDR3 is TGTGCCAGCAGCTTAGCGTTGCGGGGGGGATTGACCCAGTACTTC. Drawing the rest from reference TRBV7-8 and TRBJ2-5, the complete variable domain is GAGVSQSPRYKVAKRGQDVALRCDPISGHVSLFWYQQALGQGPEFLTYFQNEAQLDKSGLPSDRFFAERPEGSVSTLKIQRTQQEDSAVYLCASSLALRGGLTQYFGPGTRLLVL.

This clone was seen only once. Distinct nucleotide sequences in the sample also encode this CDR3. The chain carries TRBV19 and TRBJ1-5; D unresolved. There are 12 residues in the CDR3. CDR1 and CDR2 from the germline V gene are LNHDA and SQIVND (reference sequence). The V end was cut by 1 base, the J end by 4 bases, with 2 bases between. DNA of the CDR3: TGTGCCAGTAGTATAGGTAATCAGCCCCAGCATTTT. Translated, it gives CASSIGNQPQHF. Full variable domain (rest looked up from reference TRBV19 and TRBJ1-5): DGGITQSPKYLFRKEGQNVTLSCEQNLNHDAMYWYRQDPGQGLRLIYYSQIVNDFQKGDIAEGYSVSREKKESFPLTVTSAQKNPTAFYLCASSIGNQPQHFGDGTRLSIL.

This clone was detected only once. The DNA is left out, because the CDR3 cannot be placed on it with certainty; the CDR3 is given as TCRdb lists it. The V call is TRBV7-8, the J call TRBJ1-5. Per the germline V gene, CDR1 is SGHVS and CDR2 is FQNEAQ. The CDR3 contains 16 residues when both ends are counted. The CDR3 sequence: CASSFFGSGGNQPQHF.

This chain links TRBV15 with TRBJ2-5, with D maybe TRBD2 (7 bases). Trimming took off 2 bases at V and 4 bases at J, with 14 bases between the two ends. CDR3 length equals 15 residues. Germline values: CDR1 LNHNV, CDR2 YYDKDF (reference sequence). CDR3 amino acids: CATSRRGGLGETQYF. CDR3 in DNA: TGTGCCACCAGCAGAAGGGGGGGCCTTGGAGAGACCCAGTACTTC.

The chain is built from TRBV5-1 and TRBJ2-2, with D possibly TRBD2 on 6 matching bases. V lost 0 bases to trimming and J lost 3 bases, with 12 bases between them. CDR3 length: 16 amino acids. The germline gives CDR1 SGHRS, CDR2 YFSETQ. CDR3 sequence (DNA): TGCGCCAGCAGCTTGGCCGTGATAGCGGACACCGGGGAGCTGTTTTTT. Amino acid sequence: CASSLAVIADTGELFF.

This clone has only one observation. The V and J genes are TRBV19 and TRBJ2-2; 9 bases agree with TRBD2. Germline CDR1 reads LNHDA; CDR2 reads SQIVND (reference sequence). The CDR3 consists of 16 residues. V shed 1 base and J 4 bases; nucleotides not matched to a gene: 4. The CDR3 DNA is TGTGCCAGTAGTATAGGACTAGCGGTCTCCACCGGGGAGCTGTTTTTT. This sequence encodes CASSIGLAVSTGELFF.

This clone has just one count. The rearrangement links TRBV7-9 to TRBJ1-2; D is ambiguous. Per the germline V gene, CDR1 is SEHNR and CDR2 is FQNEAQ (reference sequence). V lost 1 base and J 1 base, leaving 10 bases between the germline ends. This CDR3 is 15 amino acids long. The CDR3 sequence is CASSLVETYNYGYTF. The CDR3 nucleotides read TGTGCCAGCAGCTTAGTTGAAACTTATAACTATGGCTACACCTTC.

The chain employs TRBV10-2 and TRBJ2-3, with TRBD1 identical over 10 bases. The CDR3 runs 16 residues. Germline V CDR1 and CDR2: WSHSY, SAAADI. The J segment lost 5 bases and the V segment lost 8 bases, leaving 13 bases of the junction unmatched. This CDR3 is CASHGPDRGRKDTQYF. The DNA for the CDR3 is TGCGCCAGCCACGGTCCAGACAGGGGGCGTAAAGATACGCAGTATTTT.

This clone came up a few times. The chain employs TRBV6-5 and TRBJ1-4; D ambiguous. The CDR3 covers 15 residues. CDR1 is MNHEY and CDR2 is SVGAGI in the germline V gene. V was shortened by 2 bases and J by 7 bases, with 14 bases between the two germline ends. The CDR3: CASSYKGLTGEKLFF. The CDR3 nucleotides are TGTGCCAGCAGTTACAAAGGCCTGACGGGTGAAAAACTGTTTTTT.

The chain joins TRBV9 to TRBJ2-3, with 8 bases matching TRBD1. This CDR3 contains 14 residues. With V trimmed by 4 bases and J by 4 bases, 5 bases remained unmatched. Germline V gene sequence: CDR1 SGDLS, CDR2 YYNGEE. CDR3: CASSSRQGSDTQYF. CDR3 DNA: TGTGCCAGCAGCTCACGACAGGGGTCAGATACGCAGTATTTT. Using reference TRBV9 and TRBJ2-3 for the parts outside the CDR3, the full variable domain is DSGVTQTPKHLITATGQRVTLRCSPRSGDLSVYWYQQSLDQGLQFLIQYYNGEERAKGNILERFSAQQFPDLHSELNLSSLELGDSALYFCASSSRQGSDTQYFGPGTRLTVL.

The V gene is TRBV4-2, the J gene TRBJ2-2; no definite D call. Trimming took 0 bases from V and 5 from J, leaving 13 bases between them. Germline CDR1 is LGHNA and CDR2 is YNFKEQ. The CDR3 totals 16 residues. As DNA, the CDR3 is TGTGCCAGCAGCCAAGAGCTAGGGCGGTGGACCGGGGAGCTGTTTTTT. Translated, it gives CASSQELGRWTGELFF.

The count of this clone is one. CDR3 DNA: TGTGCCAGCAGCTTAGGGGGGGTTTCCTCCTACGAGCAGTACTTC. This translates into CASSLGGVSSYEQYF. The rearrangement uses TRBV11-2 and TRBJ2-7; maybe TRBD2 (6 bases). Per the germline V gene, CDR1 is SGHAT and CDR2 is FQNNGV. The CDR3 totals 15 residues. V was shortened by 1 base and J by 0 bases, with 10 bases between the two germline ends. Full variable domain (outside the CDR3, taken from reference TRBV11-2 and TRBJ2-7): EAGVAQSPRYKIIEKRQSVAFWCNPISGHATLYWYQQILGQGPKLLIQFQNNGVVDDSQLPKDRFSAERLKGVDSTLKIQPAKLEDSAVYLCASSLGGVSSYEQYFGPGTRLTVT.

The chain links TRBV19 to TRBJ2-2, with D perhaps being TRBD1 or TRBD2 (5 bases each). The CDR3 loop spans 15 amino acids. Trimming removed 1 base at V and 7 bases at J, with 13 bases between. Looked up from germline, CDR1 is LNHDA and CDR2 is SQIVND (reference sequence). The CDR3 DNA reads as TGTGCCAGTAGTATAGGGGGACGTCGGGGCGGGGAGCTGTTTTTT. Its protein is CASSIGGRRGGELFF.

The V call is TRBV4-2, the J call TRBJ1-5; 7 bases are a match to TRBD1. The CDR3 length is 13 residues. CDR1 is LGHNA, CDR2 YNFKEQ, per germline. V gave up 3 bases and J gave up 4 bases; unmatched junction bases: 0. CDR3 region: CASSQGQNQPQHF. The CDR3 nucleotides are TGTGCCAGCAGCCAGGGACAGAATCAGCCCCAGCATTTT.

CDR3 DNA: TGTGCCACCAGCAGACACCTTGGGAAAAAAGATACGCAGTATTTT. Translation: CATSRHLGKKDTQYF. The J gene is TRBJ2-3, the V gene TRBV15; D is unresolved. V lost 2 bases and J 5 bases, leaving 14 bases between the germline ends. CDR3 length equals 15 residues. The germline V gene encodes CDR1 LNHNV and CDR2 YYDKDF (reference sequence).

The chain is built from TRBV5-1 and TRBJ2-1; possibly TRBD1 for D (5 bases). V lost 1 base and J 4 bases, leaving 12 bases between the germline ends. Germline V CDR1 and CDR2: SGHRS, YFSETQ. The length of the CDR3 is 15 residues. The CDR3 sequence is CASSLFPGNYNEQFF. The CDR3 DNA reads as TGCGCCAGCAGCTTGTTCCCAGGGAATTACAATGAGCAGTTCTTC.

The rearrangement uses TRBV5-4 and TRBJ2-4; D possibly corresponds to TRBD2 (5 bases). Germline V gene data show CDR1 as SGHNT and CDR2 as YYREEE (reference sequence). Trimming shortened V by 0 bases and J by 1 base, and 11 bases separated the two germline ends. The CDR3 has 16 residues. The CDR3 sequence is CASSLDATGAKNIQYF. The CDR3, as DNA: TGTGCCAGCAGCTTGGACGCAACGGGGGCCAAAAACATTCAGTACTTC.

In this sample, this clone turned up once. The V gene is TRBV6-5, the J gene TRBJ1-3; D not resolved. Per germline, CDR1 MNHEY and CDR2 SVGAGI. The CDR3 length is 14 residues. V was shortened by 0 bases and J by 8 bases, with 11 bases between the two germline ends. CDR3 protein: CASSYSASLDTIYF. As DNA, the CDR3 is TGTGCCAGCAGTTACTCTGCCAGTCTCGACACCATATATTTT.

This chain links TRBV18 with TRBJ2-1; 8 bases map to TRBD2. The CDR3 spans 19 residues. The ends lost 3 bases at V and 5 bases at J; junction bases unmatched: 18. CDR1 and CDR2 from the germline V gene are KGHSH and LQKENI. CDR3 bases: TGTGCCAGCTCACCCTTTCGTTTGCACGCTAGCGGGCATAACAATGAGCAGTTCTTC. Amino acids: CASSPFRLHASGHNNEQFF.

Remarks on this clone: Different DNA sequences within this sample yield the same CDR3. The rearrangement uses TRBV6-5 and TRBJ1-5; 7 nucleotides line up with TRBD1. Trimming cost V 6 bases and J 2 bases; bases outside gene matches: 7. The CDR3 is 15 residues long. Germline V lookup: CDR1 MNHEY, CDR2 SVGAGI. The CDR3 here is CASSRQGGRNQPQHF. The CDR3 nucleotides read TGTGCCAGCAGCCGACAGGGAGGCCGCAATCAGCCCCAGCATTTT.